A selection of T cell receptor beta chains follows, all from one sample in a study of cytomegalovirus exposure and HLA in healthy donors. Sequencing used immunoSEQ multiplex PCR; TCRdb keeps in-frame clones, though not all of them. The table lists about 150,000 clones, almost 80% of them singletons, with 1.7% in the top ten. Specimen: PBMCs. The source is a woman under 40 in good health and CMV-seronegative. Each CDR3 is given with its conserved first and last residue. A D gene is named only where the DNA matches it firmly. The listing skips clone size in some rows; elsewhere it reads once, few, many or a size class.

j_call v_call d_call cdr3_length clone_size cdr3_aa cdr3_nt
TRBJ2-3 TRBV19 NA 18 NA CASSPGGTARILLDTQYF TGTGCCAGTAGCCCTGGCGGGACAGCGAGGATACTATTAGATACGCAGTATTTT
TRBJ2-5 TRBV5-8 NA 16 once CASSWTAARSQETQYF TGTGCCAGCAGCTGGACAGCGGCCCGCAGCCAAGAGACCCAGTACTTC
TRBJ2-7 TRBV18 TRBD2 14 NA CASSPATGGYEQYF TGTGCCAGCTCACCCGCAACGGGGGGCTACGAGCAGTACTTC
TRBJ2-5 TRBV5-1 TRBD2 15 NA CASSLAASGQETQYF TGCGCCAGCAGCTTGGCGGCTAGCGGCCAAGAGACCCAGTACTTC
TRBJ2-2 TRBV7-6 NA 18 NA CASSSSPGRSANTGELFF TGTGCCAGCAGCTCTAGCCCCGGACGGTCCGCGAACACCGGGGAGCTGTTTTTT
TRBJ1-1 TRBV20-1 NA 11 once CSAFRTAEAFF TGCAGTGCTTTCAGGACAGCTGAAGCTTTCTTT
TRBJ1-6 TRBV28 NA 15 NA CASSVGGRVNSPLHF TGTGCCAGCAGTGTCGGGGGGCGGGTTAATTCACCCCTCCACTTT
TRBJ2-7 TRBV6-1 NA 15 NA CASSEYVGSSYEQYF TGTGCCAGCAGTGAATATGTAGGGAGCTCCTACGAGCAGTACTTC
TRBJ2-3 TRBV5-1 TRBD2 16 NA CASSLEPSGGTDTQYF TGCGCCAGCAGCTTGGAGCCTAGCGGGGGCACAGATACGCAGTATTTT
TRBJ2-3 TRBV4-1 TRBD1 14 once CASSQVDRTDTQYF TGCGCCAGCAGCCAAGTGGACAGGACAGATACGCAGTATTTT
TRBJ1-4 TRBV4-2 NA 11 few CASRGNEKLFF TGTGCCAGCCGAGGAAATGAAAAACTGTTTTTT
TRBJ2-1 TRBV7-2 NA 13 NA CASSFGGGDEQFF TGTGCCAGCAGCTTCGGGGGAGGCGATGAGCAGTTCTTC
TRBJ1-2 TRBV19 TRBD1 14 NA CASSAGQGRYGYTF TGTGCCAGTAGTGCGGGACAGGGCCGCTATGGCTACACCTTC
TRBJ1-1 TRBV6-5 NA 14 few CASSHGSDSREAFF TGTGCCAGCAGTCACGGGTCGGACAGTAGAGAAGCTTTCTTT
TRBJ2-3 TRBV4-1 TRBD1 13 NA CASSLAGTGFEYF TGCGCCAGCAGCCTCGCCGGGACAGGGTTTGAGTATTTT
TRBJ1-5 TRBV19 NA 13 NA CASSIGGEQPQHF TGTGCCAGTAGTATAGGAGGCGAGCAGCCCCAGCATTTT
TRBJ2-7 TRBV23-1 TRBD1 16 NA CASSQSRTGVSYEQYF TGCGCCAGCAGTCAATCGAGGACAGGGGTCTCCTACGAGCAGTACTTC
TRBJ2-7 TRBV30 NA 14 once CAWSGFLQGYEQYF TGTGCCTGGAGTGGCTTCCTGCAGGGGTACGAGCAGTACTTC
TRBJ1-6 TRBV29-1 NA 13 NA CSVGTADNSPLHF TGCAGCGTTGGGACAGCGGATAATTCACCCCTCCACTTT
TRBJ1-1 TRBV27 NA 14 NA CASSFVGGYTEAFF TGTGCCAGCAGTTTCGTTGGGGGGTACACTGAAGCTTTCTTT
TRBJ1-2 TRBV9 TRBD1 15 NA CASSVVGTGIYGYTF TGTGCCAGCAGCGTAGTCGGGACAGGGATCTATGGCTACACCTTC
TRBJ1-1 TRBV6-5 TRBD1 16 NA CASSYSSGTGSTEAFF TGTGCCAGCAGTTACTCCTCCGGGACAGGGAGTACTGAAGCTTTCTTT
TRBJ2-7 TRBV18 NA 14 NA CASSPGGVRYEQYF TGTGCCAGCTCACCGGGCGGGGTGAGGTACGAGCAGTACTTC
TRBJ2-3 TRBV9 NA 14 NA CASSSRLAGDTQYF TGTGCCAGCAGCTCTAGGCTCGCGGGAGATACGCAGTATTTT
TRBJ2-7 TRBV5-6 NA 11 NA CASYDRYEQYF TGTGCCAGCTACGACAGATACGAGCAGTACTTC
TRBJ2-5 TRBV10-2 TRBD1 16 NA CASSESRTGLVETQYF TGCGCCAGCAGTGAGTCTCGGACAGGGCTTGTGGAGACCCAGTACTTC
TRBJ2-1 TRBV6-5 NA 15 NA CASSYERESYNEQFF TGTGCCAGCAGTTACGAGAGGGAATCCTACAATGAGCAGTTCTTC
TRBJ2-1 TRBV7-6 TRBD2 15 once CASSSSGGRYNEQFF TGTGCCAGCAGCTCTAGCGGGGGAAGGTACAATGAGCAGTTCTTC
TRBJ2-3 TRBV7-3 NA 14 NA CASSDPGRTDTQYF TGTGCCAGCAGCGACCCAGGGCGTACAGATACGCAGTATTTT
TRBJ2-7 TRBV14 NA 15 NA CASSQTGTGNYEQYF TGTGCCAGCAGCCAGACAGGCACAGGGAACTACGAGCAGTACTTC
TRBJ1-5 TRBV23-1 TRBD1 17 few CASSQGPTGVLNQPQHF TGCGCCAGCAGTCAAGGACCGACAGGGGTCCTCAATCAGCCCCAGCATTTT
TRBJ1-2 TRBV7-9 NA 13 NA CASSLDSTYGYTF TGTGCCAGCAGCTTAGACAGTACCTATGGCTACACCTTC
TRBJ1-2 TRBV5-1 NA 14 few CASREGNAANGYTF TGCGCCAGCAGGGAGGGGAATGCGGCGAATGGCTACACCTTC
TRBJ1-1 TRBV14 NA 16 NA CASSQDWGHLNTEAFF TGTGCCAGCAGCCAAGACTGGGGGCATCTGAACACTGAAGCTTTCTTT
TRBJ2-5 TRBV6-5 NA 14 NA CASSRSQGQETQYF TGTGCCAGCAGTCGTTCACAGGGACAAGAGACCCAGTACTTC
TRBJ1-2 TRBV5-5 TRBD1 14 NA CASSGAGGGYGYTF TGTGCCAGCAGCGGGGCAGGGGGCGGCTATGGCTACACCTTC
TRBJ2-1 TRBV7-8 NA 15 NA CASSLDSLPYNEQFF TGTGCCAGCAGCCTGGACAGCTTACCCTACAATGAGCAGTTCTTC
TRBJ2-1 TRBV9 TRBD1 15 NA CASSLGDSESWEQFF TGTGCCAGCAGCCTAGGGGACAGTGAATCGTGGGAGCAGTTCTTC
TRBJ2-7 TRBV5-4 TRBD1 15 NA CASSNGQGPYYEQYF TGTGCCAGCAGCAATGGACAGGGGCCGTACTACGAGCAGTACTTC
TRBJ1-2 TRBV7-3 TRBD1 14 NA CASSPGQGAYGYTF TGTGCCAGCAGCCCCGGACAGGGGGCCTATGGCTACACCTTC